The T cell receptor (beta chain) described here comes from a study of control samples from healthy donors and cancer patients. Only in-frame clones appear in the TCRdb table, and some are missing; sequencing was by immunoSEQ multiplex PCR. The profile shows tens of thousands of clones, roughly 77% of them singletons. The receptor's source is a male donor with melanoma. The sequencing input was formalin-fixed, paraffin-embedded tissue.

CDR3 region: CATRAIGKGTEAFF. The DNA for the CDR3 is TGTGCCACCAGAGCGATTGGAAAGGGGACTGAAGCTTTCTTT. V usage is TRBV6-5 and J usage is TRBJ1-1; TRBD1 might be the D (5 bases). CDR3 length equals 14 residues. Germline V CDR1 and CDR2: MNHEY, SVGAGI. The V end was cut by 10 bases, the J end by 5 bases, with 20 bases between.